The 12 T cell receptor beta chains listed next were all sequenced from one sample in a study of T cells in women clearing cervical HPV infection. Using immunoSEQ multiplex PCR, the repertoire was profiled, and TCRdb retains in-frame clones only, with some absent. The table for this sample gives approximately 38,000 clones. What was sequenced was blood buffy coat. The origin of the receptors is a woman aged 18 to 75 with a cervical HPV16 infection that either progressed to CIN3+ or cleared (not recorded which).

Details on this clone: The observed sequence ends 3 residues before the CDR3 terminus, with the missing tail filled in from the germline J gene. The rearrangement uses TRBV19 and TRBJ1-4; TRBD1 might be the D (6 bases). This CDR3 spans 16 amino acids. Per the germline V gene, CDR1 is LNHDA and CDR2 is SQIVND (reference sequence). Deletions cut 5 bases from V and 3 bases from J, with 16 bases between. This CDR3 reads CASSVPVGQSNEKLFF. CDR3 DNA (partial): TGTGCCAGTAGTGTGCCGGTCGGACAGTCTAATGAAAAA.

A note on this clone: From the germline J gene comes the end of the CDR3, since the read stops 3 residues before it. V and J are TRBV2 and TRBJ2-1; TRBD2 matches 9 bases. CDR3 length: 15 residues. V was pared by 7 bases and J by 4 bases, with 8 bases of the junction left unmatched. CDR1 and CDR2 from the germline V gene are SNHLY and FYNNEI. The covered CDR3 bases are TGTGCCAGCAAGACGGCGGGGGGGAGATACAATGAG. This translates into CASKTAGGRYNE. The entire CDR3 reads CASKTAGGRYNEQFF.

The part of the CDR3 DNA that was read is TGTGCCAGCAAGTCGGCACCAGCGTCTAATGAAAAA. Translating it yields CASKSAPASNEK. The whole CDR3 protein is CASKSAPASNEKLFF. This chain connects TRBV2 to TRBJ1-4; no reliable D call. The read terminates 3 residues before the CDR3 end, so the remaining end is supplied by the germline J gene. V was shortened by 7 bases and J by 3 bases, with 15 bases between the two germline ends. The germline CDR1 and CDR2 sequences are SNHLY and FYNNEI. The CDR3 consists of 15 residues. The full variable domain, its missing parts supplied by reference TRBV2 and TRBJ1-4, is EPEVTQTPSHQVTQMGQEVILRCVPISNHLYFYWYRQILGQKVEFLVSFYNNEISEKSEIFDDQFSVERPDGSNFTLKIRSTKLEDSAMYFCASKSAPASNEKLFFGSGTQLSVL.

Worth noting for this clone: The read gets to within 3 residues of the CDR3 end, and the germline J gene fills in the rest. V gene TRBV20-1 combines with J gene TRBJ1-6; no reliable D call. The CDR3 spans 13 residues. The V gene's germline CDR1 is DFQATT and CDR2 SNEGSKA (reference sequence). Trimming cost V 4 bases and J 8 bases, with 12 bases left between them. The CDR3 spells CSAKGGDYSPLHF. The covered CDR3 bases are TGCAGTGCTAAGGGCGGGGATTATTCACCC.

Note on this clone: The read stops 3 residues short of the end of the CDR3; the missing end is completed from the germline J gene. V usage is TRBV20-1 and J usage is TRBJ1-1, with D perhaps matching TRBD1 (6 bases). There are 13 residues in the CDR3. Germline V CDR1 and CDR2: DFQATT, SNEGSKA (reference sequence). Trimming took 4 bases from V and 2 from J, leaving 11 bases between them. CDR3 bases read: TGCAGTGCTAAGGGGGGGGTTAACACTGAA. Amino acid sequence: CSAKGGVNTE. The entire CDR3 protein is CSAKGGVNTEAFF.

This CDR3 reads CSVGRGDSNQPQHF. The CDR3 DNA, read in part, is TGCAGCGTTGGACGGGGAGATAGCAATCAGCCC. The rearrangement uses TRBV29-1 and TRBJ1-5; D gene uncertain. The CDR3 is cut off 3 residues early in the read; its end comes from the germline J gene. The CDR3 extends over 14 amino acids. With 4 bases removed from V and 0 bases from J, the gap between germline ends came to 10 bases. In germline, CDR1 is SQVTM, CDR2 ANQGSEA.

Note on this clone: The read ends 3 residues before the CDR3 terminus; that terminus is restored from the germline J gene. The rearrangement links TRBV6-2 or TRBV6-3 to TRBJ1-2, with 7 positions matching TRBD1. CDR1 and CDR2 from the germline V gene are MNHEY and SVGEGT. CDR3 length: 14 amino acids. With V trimmed by 4 bases and J by 6 bases, 8 bases remained unmatched. The DNA read from the CDR3 is TGTGCCAGCAGTTCCCACCGGGACAGAGATGGC. Protein sequence: CASSSHRDRDG. The entire CDR3 reads CASSSHRDRDGYTF.

Turning to this clone: The read gets to within 3 residues of the CDR3 end, and the germline J gene fills in the rest. V and J are TRBV12-3 or TRBV12-4 and TRBJ1-6, with a tentative D call TRBD1 (6 bases). This CDR3 comprises 14 residues. V lost 3 bases, J lost 6 bases, and 9 bases lay in between. CDR3 amino acids: CASSLQGPNSPLHF. CDR3 DNA (partial): TGTGCCAGCAGTTTGCAGGGGCCTAATTCACCC.

Points on this clone: The sequence runs out 3 residues before the end of the CDR3; the remainder is reconstructed from the germline J gene. The V call is TRBV7-9, the J call TRBJ2-2, with D perhaps TRBD2 (6 bases). Germline CDR1 is SEHNR and CDR2 is FQNEAQ (reference sequence). The CDR3 is made up of 15 amino acids. The V end lost 5 bases, the J end lost 6 bases, and 16 bases lay between the germline ends. The sequenced CDR3 bases are TGTGCCAGCAGCCCAACCCTGACTAGTTCCGGGGAG. Translated, it gives CASSPTLTSSGE. In full, the CDR3 reads CASSPTLTSSGELFF.

As for this clone: The missing CDR3 end, 3 residues past where the read stops, is filled in from the germline J gene. This chain links TRBV6-4 with TRBJ1-5, with TRBD1 as a possible D gene (6 bases). The germline gives CDR1 MRHNA, CDR2 SNTAGT. The V end lost 11 bases, the J end lost 0 bases, and 17 bases lay between the germline ends. The length of the CDR3 is 15 residues. The chain's CDR3 is CASTRGGPSNQPQHF. CDR3 DNA (partial): TGTGCCTCCACGAGGGGGGGACCTAGCAATCAGCCC.

Turning to this clone: The DNA ends 3 residues before the CDR3 does, and the rest of the CDR3 is filled in from the germline J gene. The chain links TRBV10-3 to TRBJ2-7, with 10 bases fitting TRBD1. The CDR3 spans 14 residues. With 6 bases clipped from V and 2 bases from J, the junction kept 4 bases outside the gene matches. From germline, CDR1 is ENHRY and CDR2 SYGVKD. CDR3 sequence reads: CAISSGTGAYEQYF. CDR3 bases read: TGTGCCATCAGCTCCGGGACAGGGGCCTACGAG.

Worth noting for this clone: The CDR3 extends 3 residues past the end of the read, so its final part is completed from the germline J gene. The rearrangement joins TRBV7-9 to TRBJ1-4; D may be TRBD1 (6 bases). Looked up from germline, CDR1 is SEHNR and CDR2 is FQNEAQ (reference sequence). The length of the CDR3 is 15 residues. The V end was cut by 3 bases, the J end by 5 bases, with 13 bases between. The CDR3 bases that were read are TGTGCCAGCAGCTTGAGAGGGAGGGGGAATGAAAAA. Its translation is CASSLRGRGNEK. In full, the CDR3 reads CASSLRGRGNEKLFF.